The next 9 T cell receptor beta chains were all read from a single sample in a study of blood T cell repertoires in COVID-19. The protocol was immunoSEQ multiplex PCR, while the TCRdb copy is restricted to in-frame clones and leaves out a portion. Of approximately 220,000 clones in the sample, around 80% were seen once. The sequencing input was peripheral blood. These receptor sequences come from a woman aged 55-69 years who had recovered from COVID-19.

This clone was counted only a few times. The chain recombines TRBV4-2 with TRBJ1-1; D may be TRBD1 (6 bases). This CDR3 region has 14 residues. The ends were cut back, 0 bases at V and 6 bases at J, with 11 bases in the middle. Germline V gives CDR1 LGHNA, CDR2 YNFKEQ. The CDR3 nucleotides read TGTGCCAGCAGCCAAGATCAGGGGCTATCTGAAGCTTTCTTT. It codes for CASSQDQGLSEAFF.

This clone was detected only once. The chain employs TRBV7-2 and TRBJ2-3; 11 positions match TRBD2. The germline V gene encodes CDR1 SGHTA and CDR2 FQGNSA. The trim removed 5 bases at V and 1 base at J, leaving 5 bases unmatched. The CDR3 loop spans 16 amino acids. The CDR3 bases are TGTGCCAGCAGCCCCCGACTAGCGGGGCGCACAGATACGCAGTATTTT. It yields the protein CASSPRLAGRTDTQYF.

This chain uses TRBV23-1 with TRBJ2-4; tentatively, D is TRBD2 (5 bases). TRBV23-1 is given ORF status, its function remaining uncertain. The CDR3 covers 12 residues. The V and J ends lost 9 bases and 0 bases respectively, with 6 bases between them. The CDR3 nucleotides are TGCGCCAGTCGGGGAGCCAAAAACATTCAGTACTTC. It translates to CASRGAKNIQYF.

V is TRBV5-1 and J is TRBJ1-2; 7 bases agree with TRBD1. The germline V gene encodes CDR1 SGHRS and CDR2 YFSETQ. This CDR3 contains 15 residues. The ends lost 3 bases at V and 6 bases at J; junction bases unmatched: 11. The CDR3 reads CASSSARGREDGYTF. The CDR3 nucleotides read TGCGCCAGCAGCTCGGCAAGGGGGCGCGAGGATGGCTACACCTTC.

V usage is TRBV11-1 and J usage is TRBJ2-5; 7 bases are a match to TRBD1. CDR3 length: 15 residues. The trim removed 0 bases at V and 2 bases at J, leaving 3 bases unmatched. Germline values: CDR1 SGHAT, CDR2 FQDESV (reference sequence). The CDR3 DNA is TGTGCCAGCAGCTTAGCGGGGACAGAACAAGAGACCCAGTACTTC. Translating it yields CASSLAGTEQETQYF.

V is TRBV19 and J is TRBJ1-5; no reliable D call. This CDR3 has 16 residues. V was shortened by 4 bases and J by 1 base, with 14 bases between the two germline ends. The germline V gene has CDR1 LNHDA and CDR2 SQIVND (reference sequence). CDR3 in amino acids: CASSRRAEASNQPQHF. The CDR3, as DNA: TGTGCCAGTAGTAGGCGGGCTGAGGCAAGCAATCAGCCCCAGCATTTT.

As concerns this clone: Sequence at one end of the junction differs from germline and may be a read error. This sequence joins TRBV7-7 and TRBJ2-3, with D possibly being TRBD1 (5 bases). Germline assignment: CDR1 SSHAT and CDR2 FNYEAQ (reference sequence). The CDR3 is 13 residues long. CDR3 in amino acids: CASSYKTADTQYF. In nucleotides, the CDR3 is TGTGCTAGCAGCTACAAGACAGCAGATACGCAGTATTTT.

V and J are TRBV13 and TRBJ1-1; tentatively, D is TRBD1 (5 bases). Per the germline V gene, CDR1 is PRHDT and CDR2 is FYEKMQ (reference sequence). CDR3 size: 15 residues. Trimming removed 0 bases from V and 6 bases from J, with 14 bases in between. The CDR3 DNA reads as TGTGCCAGCAGCTTAGGCCTTCGGGGCGGGGCTGAAGCTTTCTTT. Translation gives CASSLGLRGGAEAFF.

This clone came up a few times. The chain links TRBV2 to TRBJ2-2; TRBD1 aligns across 8 bases. The CDR3 runs to 14 residues. Per germline, CDR1 SNHLY and CDR2 FYNNEI. The ends lost 7 bases at V and 1 base at J; junction bases unmatched: 2. The CDR3 region is CASNGQGNTGELFF. The CDR3 DNA reads as TGTGCCAGCAACGGACAGGGGAACACCGGGGAGCTGTTTTTT. Using reference TRBV2 and TRBJ2-2 for the parts outside the CDR3, the full variable domain is EPEVTQTPSHQVTQMGQEVILRCVPISNHLYFYWYRQILGQKVEFLVSFYNNEISEKSEIFDDQFSVERPDGSNFTLKIRSTKLEDSAMYFCASNGQGNTGELFFGEGSRLTVL.